Below, one TCR beta chain is given with its context. The data derive from a study of T cell changes during pregnancy in multiple sclerosis. The germline V gene has CDR1 LNHDA and CDR2 SQIVND (reference sequence). V was pared by 1 base and J by 13 bases, with 8 bases between. CDR3 length equals 11 residues. Sequencing used immunoSEQ multiplex PCR; TCRdb keeps in-frame clones, though not all of them. The profile covers more than 60,000 clones, with about nine tenths appearing a single time and about 1.5% taken by the ten largest. V usage is TRBV19 and J usage is TRBJ2-1, with D unclear. The source is a female donor with multiple sclerosis, enrolled in a pregnancy study. This specimen was peripheral blood, taken in the second trimester of pregnancy. The CDR3 DNA sequence: TGTGCCAGTAGTATAGGCCTAAAACAGTTCTTC. This encodes CASSIGLKQFF.